Listed here is a single T cell receptor beta chain. The target antigen is unknown. This entry is derived from a study of cytomegalovirus exposure and HLA in healthy donors. Study outcomes and limitations: The authors enumerated 150 to 200 TCR beta chains as linked to cytomegalovirus.

Trimming shortened V by 5 bases and J by 0 bases, and 3 bases separated the two germline ends. The CDR3 runs 12 residues. Germline V gene sequence: CDR1 LGHNT, CDR2 FRNRAP. TCRdb's copy holds only in-frame clones and misses some; the assay was immunoSEQ multiplex PCR. Of more than 300,000 clones listed, 80% to 90% were seen once; the top ten hold 0.75% to 0.85%. Material for sequencing was PBMCs. The sequence came from a woman aged 18-29 years in good health and CMV-seronegative. The chain carries TRBV12-5 and TRBJ2-3; no reliable D call. The CDR3 DNA reads TGTGCTAGTGGTCAAAGCACAGATACGCAGTATTTT. Translation: CASGQSTDTQYF.